This T cell receptor (beta chain) was profiled in a study of cytomegalovirus exposure and HLA in healthy donors. Study-wide findings and caveats: Immune exposure information comprised only CMV serostatus.

Germline V CDR1 and CDR2: MNHEY, SVGAGI. Deletions cut 5 bases from V and 4 bases from J, with 8 bases between. There are 13 residues in the CDR3. Vbeta (60) and Jbeta (13) primers were used in the PCR. Using immunoSEQ multiplex PCR, the repertoire was profiled, and TCRdb retains in-frame clones only, with some absent. The sample contains about 170,000 clones, 65% to 85% of which appear only once. As regards this clone: The antigen is not known.

This TCR came from a woman aged 50 to 65 in good health and CMV-seropositive. The chain uses TRBV6-5 and TRBJ2-2; D gene unclear. Sequencing used PBMCs. The CDR3 DNA is TGTGCCAGCAGTCCCGCTAGCACCGGGGAGCTGTTTTTT. This sequence encodes CASSPASTGELFF.